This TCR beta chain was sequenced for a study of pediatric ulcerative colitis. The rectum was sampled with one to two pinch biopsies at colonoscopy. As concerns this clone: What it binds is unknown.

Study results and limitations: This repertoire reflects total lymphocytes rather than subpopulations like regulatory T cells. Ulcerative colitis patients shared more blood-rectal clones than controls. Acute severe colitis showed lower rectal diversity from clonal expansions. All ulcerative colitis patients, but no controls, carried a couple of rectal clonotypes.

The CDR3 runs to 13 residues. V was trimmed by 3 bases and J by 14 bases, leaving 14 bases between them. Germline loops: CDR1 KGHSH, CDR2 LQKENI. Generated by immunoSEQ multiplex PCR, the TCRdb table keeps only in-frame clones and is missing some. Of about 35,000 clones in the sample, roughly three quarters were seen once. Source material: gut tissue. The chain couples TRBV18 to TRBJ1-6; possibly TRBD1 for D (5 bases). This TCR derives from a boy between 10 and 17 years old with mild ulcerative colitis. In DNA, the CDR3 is TGTGCCAGCTCACCGCAAGGGGTCTGGGCCCTCCACTTT. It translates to CASSPQGVWALHF. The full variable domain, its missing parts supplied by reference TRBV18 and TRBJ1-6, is NAGVMQNPRHLVRRRGQEARLRCSPMKGHSHVYWYRQLPEEGLKFMVYLQKENIIDESGMPKERFSAEFPKEGPSILRIQQVVRGDSAAYFCASSPQGVWALHFGNGTRLTVT.